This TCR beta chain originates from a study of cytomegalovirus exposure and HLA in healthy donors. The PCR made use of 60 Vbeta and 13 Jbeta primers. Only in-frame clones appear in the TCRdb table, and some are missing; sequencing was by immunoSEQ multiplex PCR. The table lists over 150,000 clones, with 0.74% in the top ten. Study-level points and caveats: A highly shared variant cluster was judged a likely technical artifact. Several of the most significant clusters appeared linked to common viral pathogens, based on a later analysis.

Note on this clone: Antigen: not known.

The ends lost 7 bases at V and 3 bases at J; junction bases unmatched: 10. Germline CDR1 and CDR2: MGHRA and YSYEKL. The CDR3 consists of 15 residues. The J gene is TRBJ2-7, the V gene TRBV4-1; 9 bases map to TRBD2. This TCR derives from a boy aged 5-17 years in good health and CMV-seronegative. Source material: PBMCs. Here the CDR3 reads CASNHPPSGVYEQYF. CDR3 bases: TGCGCCAGCAACCATCCCCCTAGCGGGGTCTACGAGCAGTACTTC.